The 30 T cell receptor beta chains in this list originate from one sample, sequenced in a study of blood T cell repertoires in COVID-19. Profiling relied on immunoSEQ multiplex PCR, and the TCRdb table lists in-frame clones only, not all of them. Here the sample spans approximately 200,000 clones, around 85% being singletons. Sequenced input: peripheral blood. The receptors originated from a man aged 60 to 75 with acute or convalescent COVID-19.

The chain employs TRBV7-9 and TRBJ2-2, with a possible D match to TRBD1 (6 bases). Trimming took 1 base from V and 7 from J, leaving 10 bases between them. This CDR3 is 14 amino acids long. Germline V gene data show CDR1 as SEHNR and CDR2 as FQNEAQ (reference sequence). The CDR3 region has the DNA TGTGCCAGCAGCTTAGGACAGGCGGTCGGGGAGCTGTTTTTT. Translating it yields CASSLGQAVGELFF.

The V call is TRBV29-1, the J call TRBJ2-1; 14 nucleotides agree with TRBD2. The CDR3 extends over 21 amino acids. Germline V lookup: CDR1 SQVTM, CDR2 ANQGSEA. Trimming took 0 bases from V and 0 from J; bases not matched to a gene: 13. The CDR3 DNA reads as TGCAGCGTTGAAGATCATAACAGGACTAGCGGGAGGCCTTTCTCCTACAATGAGCAGTTCTTC. Translating gives CSVEDHNRTSGRPFSYNEQFF.

This chain joins TRBV28 and TRBJ2-1; 11 nucleotides line up with TRBD2. With V trimmed by 3 bases and J by 2 bases, 6 bases remained unmatched. CDR1 is MDHEN, CDR2 SYDVKM, per germline. This CDR3 spans 17 amino acids. CDR3 region: CASSLVQTSGTYNEQFF. CDR3 coding DNA: TGTGCCAGCAGTTTGGTCCAGACTAGCGGGACCTACAATGAGCAGTTCTTC. Together with reference TRBV28 and TRBJ2-1, the CDR3 gives the full variable domain: DVKVTQSSRYLVKRTGEKVFLECVQDMDHENMFWYRQDPGLGLRLIYFSYDVKMKEKGDIPEGYSVSREKKERFSLILESASTNQTSMYLCASSLVQTSGTYNEQFFGPGTRLTVL.

V gene TRBV7-2 combines with J gene TRBJ2-7, with D perhaps TRBD2 (6 bases). The germline V gene encodes CDR1 SGHTA and CDR2 FQGNSA. CDR3 length: 15 residues. Trimming took 3 bases from V and 4 from J, leaving 16 bases between them. CDR3 sequence (DNA): TGTGCCAGCAGCTTCGGGACTGTCGAAACGTACGAGCAGTACTTC. It is translated as CASSFGTVETYEQYF.

This clone was detected a few times. V and J are TRBV18 and TRBJ2-7; 10 bases are shared with TRBD1. Germline lookup yields CDR1 KGHSH and CDR2 LQKENI. V was pared by 3 bases and J by 0 bases, with 2 bases of the junction left unmatched. There are 15 residues in the CDR3. The CDR3 region has the DNA TGTGCCAGCTCACCGACAGGGGGCGGCTCCTACGAGCAGTACTTC. Amino acids: CASSPTGGGSYEQYF.

The chain recombines TRBV5-1 with TRBJ2-5; 9 nucleotides agree with TRBD1. From germline, CDR1 is SGHRS and CDR2 YFSETQ. The CDR3 is 14 residues long. The V gene end was trimmed by 4 bases and the J gene end by 2 bases; junction bases not matched to a gene: 3. DNA of the CDR3: TGCGCCAGCAGCGCCGGGACAGGGCAAGAGACCCAGTACTTC. Translated: CASSAGTGQETQYF.

The chain employs TRBV18 and TRBJ1-2, with 8 bases lining up with TRBD1. From germline, CDR1 is KGHSH and CDR2 LQKENI. The CDR3 sequence is 14 residues long. V gave up 1 base and J gave up 6 bases; unmatched junction bases: 4. The CDR3 nucleotides are TGTGCCAGCTCACCACGGACAGGGTTGGATGGCTACACCTTC. This translates into CASSPRTGLDGYTF.

The chain uses TRBV19 and TRBJ2-1; 7 bases fit TRBD2. Germline CDR1 LNHDA, CDR2 SQIVND (reference sequence). The J segment lost 3 bases and the V segment lost 4 bases, leaving 9 bases of the junction unmatched. This CDR3 has 16 amino acids. The CDR3 loop is CASSKASGSHYNEQFF. The CDR3 DNA follows: TGTGCCAGTAGTAAGGCTAGCGGATCACACTACAATGAGCAGTTCTTC.

This clone showed up just once. The V gene is TRBV18, the J gene TRBJ1-4; D is uncertain. Germline lookup yields CDR1 KGHSH and CDR2 LQKENI. This CDR3 is built from 15 residues. The V end was cut by 1 base, the J end by 8 bases, with 14 bases between. DNA of the CDR3: TGTGCCAGCTCACCACGGTTGGCTGGCCCGGAAAAACTGTTTTTT. It specifies CASSPRLAGPEKLFF.

The V call is TRBV7-9, the J call TRBJ1-5, with a weak D call TRBD1 (5 bases). There are 14 residues in the CDR3. Germline CDR1 SEHNR, CDR2 FQNEAQ (reference sequence). V was trimmed by 5 bases and J by 6 bases, leaving 14 bases between them. CDR3 residues: CASSLTGDSQPQHF. CDR3 bases: TGTGCCAGCAGCCTCACAGGAGACAGTCAGCCCCAGCATTTT.

The chain couples TRBV27 to TRBJ2-4, with D perhaps matching TRBD1 (5 bases). There are 16 residues in the CDR3. The germline V and J ends were trimmed by 6 bases and 5 bases, with 20 bases remaining between them. Germline CDR1 reads MNHEY; CDR2 reads SMNVEV (reference sequence). The CDR3 spells CASSLGPGASENIQYF. As DNA, the CDR3 is TGTGCCAGCAGCTTAGGCCCTGGGGCTTCGGAAAACATTCAGTACTTC.

The DNA of the CDR3 is TGTGCCAGCTCACCACGGGCGGGAGAGGTCGGGGAGCTGTTTTTT. Amino acid sequence: CASSPRAGEVGELFF. This chain connects TRBV18 to TRBJ2-2; 7 bases line up with TRBD2. V gave up 1 base and J gave up 7 bases; unmatched junction bases: 6. The CDR3 spans 15 residues. Germline loops: CDR1 KGHSH, CDR2 LQKENI. The variable domain in full, with the rest retrieved from reference TRBV18 and TRBJ2-2, is NAGVMQNPRHLVRRRGQEARLRCSPMKGHSHVYWYRQLPEEGLKFMVYLQKENIIDESGMPKERFSAEFPKEGPSILRIQQVVRGDSAAYFCASSPRAGEVGELFFGEGSRLTVL.

V is TRBV10-3 and J is TRBJ2-7, with a possible D match to TRBD1 (6 bases). Germline V gives CDR1 ENHRY, CDR2 SYGVKD. This CDR3 has 13 amino acids. V lost 5 bases, J lost 3 bases, and 11 bases lay in between. DNA of the CDR3: TGTGCCATCAGTCCTGGGACAATCTACGAGCAGTACTTC. It codes for CAISPGTIYEQYF.

V is TRBV2 and J is TRBJ2-3; 7 bases agree with TRBD1. The CDR3 spans 17 residues. CDR1 is SNHLY, CDR2 FYNNEI, per germline. The J segment lost 3 bases and the V segment lost 6 bases, leaving 15 bases of the junction unmatched. The CDR3 DNA reads as TGTGCCAGCAGCTCAGAGACAGGGTCGATTGTGACAGATACGCAGTATTTT. It encodes CASSSETGSIVTDTQYF. The full variable domain, completed using reference TRBV2 and TRBJ2-3, is EPEVTQTPSHQVTQMGQEVILRCVPISNHLYFYWYRQILGQKVEFLVSFYNNEISEKSEIFDDQFSVERPDGSNFTLKIRSTKLEDSAMYFCASSSETGSIVTDTQYFGPGTRLTVL.

The chain has TRBV9 and TRBJ1-6; D is uncertain. This CDR3 has 16 amino acids. CDR1 is SGDLS, CDR2 YYNGEE, per germline. The ends were cut back, 4 bases at V and 0 bases at J, with 11 bases in the middle. CDR3: CASSLYSSSYNSPLHF. In DNA form, the CDR3 reads TGTGCCAGCAGCTTATATTCGAGCTCCTATAATTCACCCCTCCACTTT.

J is TRBJ2-1 and V is TRBV30, with no clear D. V lost 0 bases to trimming and J lost 5 bases, with 5 bases between them. Per germline, CDR1 GTSNPN and CDR2 SVGIG (reference sequence). The CDR3 is 12 amino acids. The CDR3, as DNA: TGTGCCTGGAGTGTACCTAACAATGAGCAGTTCTTC. Translated: CAWSVPNNEQFF. The full variable domain, rest sourced from reference TRBV30 and TRBJ2-1, is SQTIHQWPATLVQPVGSPLSLECTVEGTSNPNLYWYRQAAGRGLQLLFYSVGIGQISSEVPQNLSASRPQDRQFILSSKKLLLSDSGFYLCAWSVPNNEQFFGPGTRLTVL.

This clone was picked up one time. The gene calls are TRBV27 and TRBJ2-4, with 12 positions matching TRBD1. CDR1 MNHEY and CDR2 SMNVEV come from the germline V gene (reference sequence). This CDR3 has 22 amino acids. CDR3 bases: TGTGCGTGGGAAGTACCAGCAGTTTCCACGGGACAGGGGGCAAGTTTCGCGAACATTCAGTACTTC. Protein: CAWEVPAVSTGQGASFANIQYF.

V is TRBV28 and J is TRBJ2-2; D remains unclear. This CDR3 contains 13 residues. The germline gives CDR1 MDHEN, CDR2 SYDVKM. V dropped 5 bases and J dropped 2 bases, with 6 bases sitting between them. As DNA, the CDR3 is TGTGCCAGCAGTCCAGTTAACACCGGGGAGCTGTTTTTT. Its protein product is CASSPVNTGELFF. The entire variable domain, with the rest obtained from reference TRBV28 and TRBJ2-2, is as follows: DVKVTQSSRYLVKRTGEKVFLECVQDMDHENMFWYRQDPGLGLRLIYFSYDVKMKEKGDIPEGYSVSREKKERFSLILESASTNQTSMYLCASSPVNTGELFFGEGSRLTVL.

This clone was observed a handful of times. The chain couples TRBV3-1 (or the pseudogene TRBV3-2) to TRBJ2-1, with 10 positions matching TRBD2. The CDR3 sequence is 16 residues long. Losses at the gene ends were 4 bases for V and 6 bases for J; bases not matched to a gene: 9. Germline lookup yields CDR1 LGHDT and CDR2 YNNKEL (reference sequence). CDR3 nucleotide sequence: TGTGCCAGCAGCCCCTGGGGAGCGGGAGGGTCCAATGAGCAGTTCTTC. This sequence encodes CASSPWGAGGSNEQFF.

The chain combines TRBV19 with TRBJ1-5; D is perhaps TRBD1 (6 bases). Per germline, CDR1 LNHDA and CDR2 SQIVND (reference sequence). V gave up 3 bases and J gave up 7 bases, with 13 bases separating them. This CDR3 region has 14 residues. CDR3: CASSMAGDGQPQHF. The CDR3 nucleotides read TGTGCCAGTAGTATGGCAGGGGATGGCCAGCCCCAGCATTTT.

V and J are TRBV28 and TRBJ2-4, with 10 bases that match TRBD1. With 5 bases clipped from V and 1 base from J, the junction kept 8 bases outside the gene matches. CDR1 and CDR2 (germline): MDHEN, SYDVKM. The CDR3 extends over 17 amino acids. The DNA for the CDR3 is TGTGCCAGCAGTACCGGGACAGGGGTCACGGCCAAAAACATTCAGTACTTC. As protein: CASSTGTGVTAKNIQYF.

The chain is built from TRBV4-2 and TRBJ1-1; 9 bases map to TRBD1. Trimming took 10 bases from V and 4 from J; bases not matched to a gene: 10. Germline values: CDR1 LGHNA, CDR2 YNFKEQ. This CDR3 is 14 amino acids long. The CDR3 is CATRDRESSTEAFF. The CDR3 DNA reads TGTGCCACTCGGGACAGGGAAAGTAGCACTGAAGCTTTCTTT.

V gene TRBV18 combines with J gene TRBJ1-1; 9 nucleotides agree with TRBD1. The trim removed 5 bases at V and 4 bases at J, leaving 5 bases unmatched. The V gene's germline CDR1 is KGHSH and CDR2 LQKENI. This CDR3 has 14 residues. CDR3 nucleotide sequence: TGTGCCAGCTCATGGACAGGGGAGGGCACTGAAGCTTTCTTT. Translated, it gives CASSWTGEGTEAFF.

The chain links TRBV5-1 to TRBJ1-6, with no clear D. Trimming took off 0 bases at V and 6 bases at J, with 13 bases between the two ends. Looked up from germline, CDR1 is SGHRS and CDR2 is YFSETQ. The CDR3 runs 16 residues. This chain's CDR3 is CASSLAPRIGNSPLHF. The CDR3 nucleotides read TGCGCCAGCAGCTTGGCCCCTAGGATTGGTAATTCACCCCTCCACTTT.

The genes are TRBV6-5 and TRBJ1-4, with 7 bases that match TRBD1. V was pared by 5 bases and J by 8 bases, with 11 bases of the junction left unmatched. The CDR3 consists of 15 residues. The germline CDR1 and CDR2 sequences are MNHEY and SVGAGI. This chain's CDR3 is CASSTGDSHREKLFF. For the CDR3, the DNA is TGTGCCAGCAGTACGGGGGACAGTCATCGGGAAAAACTGTTTTTT.

V gene TRBV6-2 or TRBV6-3 combines with J gene TRBJ1-1; no clear D. Germline values: CDR1 MNHEY, CDR2 SVGEGT. The CDR3 covers 14 residues. The germline V and J ends were trimmed by 6 bases and 4 bases, with 15 bases remaining between them. The CDR3 protein is CASSQPGRATEAFF. The CDR3 DNA reads as TGTGCCAGCAGCCAACCGGGGAGGGCCACTGAAGCTTTCTTT.

This clone was detected only a few times. The chain links TRBV4-3 to TRBJ2-2; the D gene is possibly TRBD2 (7 bases). V dropped 4 bases and J dropped 4 bases, with 16 bases sitting between them. The CDR3 consists of 16 residues. Germline CDR1 reads LGHNA; CDR2 reads YSLEER. CDR3 sequence: CASSPGAGVGTGELFF. The CDR3 DNA follows: TGCGCCAGCAGCCCAGGGGCGGGAGTTGGCACCGGGGAGCTGTTTTTT.

V usage is TRBV7-2 and J usage is TRBJ1-3; D unclear. Germline V gene data show CDR1 as SGHTA and CDR2 as FQGNSA. V lost 3 bases and J lost 1, with 13 bases in between. This CDR3 is built from 16 residues. The CDR3 DNA reads TGTGCCAGCAGCTTCTCCCCAGGTGATTCTGGAAACACCATATATTTT. Translating it yields CASSFSPGDSGNTIYF.

V is TRBV7-9 and J is TRBJ1-1, with D possibly being TRBD1 (5 bases). The CDR3 covers 12 residues. Germline V gene sequence: CDR1 SEHNR, CDR2 FQNEAQ (reference sequence). Deletions cut 7 bases from V and 2 bases from J, with 8 bases between. In DNA, the CDR3 is TGTGCCAGCAATAGGGGAAACACTGAAGCTTTCTTT. Its protein product is CASNRGNTEAFF.

V is TRBV11-2 and J is TRBJ2-2, with D possibly TRBD1 on 6 matching bases. The germline gives CDR1 SGHAT, CDR2 FQNNGV. The CDR3 runs 14 residues. V shed 11 bases and J shed 0 bases, with 13 bases lying between them. The CDR3 DNA reads as TGTGCCGTAAACAGGGCTCCGAACACCGGGGAGCTGTTTTTT. Its translation is CAVNRAPNTGELFF.